The sample holds a few counts of the clone carrying this T cell receptor beta chain. Its antigen is unidentified. Time point described: persistent/refractory GD, antithyroid drugs over 5 years with positive TRAb. The authors made the TCR library using RNA they extracted from PBMCs. This sample was taken from a study of regulatory T cells in long-lasting Graves disease. Study as a whole: Patients met the persistent Graves' disease definition after over 5 years of antithyroid drugs with positive TSH receptor antibodies. General observations from the study: The analysis examined peripheral blood only and excluded thyroid tissue.

Per the germline V gene, CDR1 is SNHLY and CDR2 is FYNNEI. The CDR3 extends over 15 amino acids. The V gene lost 4 bases and the J gene lost 7 bases, with 20 bases spanning the gap. Library construction for TCR beta used iRepertoire HTBI primers and Arm-PCR of CDR3 regions. Authors' methods: Analysis of the samples identified roughly 62 TRBV and 15 or so TRBJ segments. TCRdb reprocessed the multiplex PCR reads via MiXCR and lists one record per CDR3 protein. TCRdb assigned the V and J calls; the authors' analysis was not used. The table has approximately 400,000 distinct CDR3 sequences, about a quarter seen once.

The rearrangement links TRBV2 to TRBJ2-7; unclear D gene. The specimen was peripheral blood mononuclear cells (PBMCs), collected when the disease was refractory, from a patient treated with antithyroid drugs. This receptor was taken from a female donor with Graves disease. CDR3 DNA: TGTGCCAGCAGTGGACGGAGAGTAGATTATTATGAGCAGTACTTC. Its translation: CASSGRRVDYYEQYF.